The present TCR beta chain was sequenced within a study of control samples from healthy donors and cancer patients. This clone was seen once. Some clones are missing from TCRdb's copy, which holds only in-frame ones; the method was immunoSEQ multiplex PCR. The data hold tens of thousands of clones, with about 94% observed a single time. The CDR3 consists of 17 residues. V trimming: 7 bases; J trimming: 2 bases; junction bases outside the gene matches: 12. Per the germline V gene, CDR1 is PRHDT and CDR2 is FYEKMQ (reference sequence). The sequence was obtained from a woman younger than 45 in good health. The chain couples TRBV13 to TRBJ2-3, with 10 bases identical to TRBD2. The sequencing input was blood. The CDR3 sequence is CASTIWGSGGTTDTQYF. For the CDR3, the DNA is TGTGCCAGCACAATTTGGGGTAGCGGGGGGACCACAGATACGCAGTATTTT.